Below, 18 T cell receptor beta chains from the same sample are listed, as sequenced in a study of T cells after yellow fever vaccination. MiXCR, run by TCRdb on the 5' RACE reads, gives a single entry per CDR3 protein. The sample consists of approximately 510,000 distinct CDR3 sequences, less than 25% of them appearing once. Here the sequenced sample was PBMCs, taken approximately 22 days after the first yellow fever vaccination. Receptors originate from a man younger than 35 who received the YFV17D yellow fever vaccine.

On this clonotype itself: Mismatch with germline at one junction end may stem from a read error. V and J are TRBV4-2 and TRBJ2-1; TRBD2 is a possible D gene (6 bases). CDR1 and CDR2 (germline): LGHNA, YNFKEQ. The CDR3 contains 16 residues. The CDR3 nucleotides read TGTGTCAGCAGCCACCAGGTGCGGGGAGATTACAATGAGCAGTTCTTC. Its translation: CVSSHQVRGDYNEQFF.

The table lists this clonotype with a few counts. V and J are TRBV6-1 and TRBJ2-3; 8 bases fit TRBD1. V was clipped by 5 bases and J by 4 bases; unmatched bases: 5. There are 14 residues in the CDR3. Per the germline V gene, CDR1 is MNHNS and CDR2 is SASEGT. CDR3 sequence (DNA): TGTGCCAGCAGTCGACAGGGGAGCGCAGATACGCAGTATTTT. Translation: CASSRQGSADTQYF.

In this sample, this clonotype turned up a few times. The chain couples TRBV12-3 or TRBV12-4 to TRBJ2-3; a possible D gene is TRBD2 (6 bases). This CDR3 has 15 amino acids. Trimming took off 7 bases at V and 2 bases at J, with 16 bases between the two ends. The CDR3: CASTPRDFHTDTQYF. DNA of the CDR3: TGTGCCAGCACACCGCGGGACTTCCACACAGATACGCAGTATTTT.

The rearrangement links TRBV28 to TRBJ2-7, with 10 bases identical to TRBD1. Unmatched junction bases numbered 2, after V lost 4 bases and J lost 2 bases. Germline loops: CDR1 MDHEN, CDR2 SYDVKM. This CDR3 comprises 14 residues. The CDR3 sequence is CASSSGTGAYEQYV. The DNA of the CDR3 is TGTGCCAGCAGTTCCGGGACAGGGGCCTACGAGCAGTACGTC.

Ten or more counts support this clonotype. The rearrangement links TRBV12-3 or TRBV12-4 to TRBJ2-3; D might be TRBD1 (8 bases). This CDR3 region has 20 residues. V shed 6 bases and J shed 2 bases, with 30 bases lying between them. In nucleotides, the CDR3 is TGTGCCAGCAGCGGACCTCCAGGGGGCGGGGGCAGGGGGTACACAGATACGCAGTATTTT. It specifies CASSGPPGGGGRGYTDTQYF.

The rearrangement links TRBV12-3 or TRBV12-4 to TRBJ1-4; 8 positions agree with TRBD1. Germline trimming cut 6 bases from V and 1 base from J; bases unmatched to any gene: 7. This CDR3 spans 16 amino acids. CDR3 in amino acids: CASSRQGFRTNEKLFF. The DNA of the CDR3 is TGTGCCAGCAGCCGACAGGGGTTTAGAACTAATGAAAAACTGTTTTTT.

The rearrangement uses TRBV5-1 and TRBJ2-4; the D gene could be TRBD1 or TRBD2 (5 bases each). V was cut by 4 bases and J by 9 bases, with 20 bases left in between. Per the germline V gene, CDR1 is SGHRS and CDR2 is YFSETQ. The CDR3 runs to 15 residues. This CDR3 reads CASSAPGTGPRIQYF. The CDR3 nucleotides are TGCGCCAGCAGCGCCCCCGGGACGGGGCCTCGCATTCAGTACTTC.

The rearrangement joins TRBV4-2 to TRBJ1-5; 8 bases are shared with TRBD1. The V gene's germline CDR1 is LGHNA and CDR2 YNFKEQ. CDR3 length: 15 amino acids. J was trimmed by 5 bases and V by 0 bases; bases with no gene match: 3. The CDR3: CASSQDRGRHQPQHF. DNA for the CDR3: TGTGCCAGCAGCCAAGACAGGGGGCGACATCAGCCCCAGCATTTT.

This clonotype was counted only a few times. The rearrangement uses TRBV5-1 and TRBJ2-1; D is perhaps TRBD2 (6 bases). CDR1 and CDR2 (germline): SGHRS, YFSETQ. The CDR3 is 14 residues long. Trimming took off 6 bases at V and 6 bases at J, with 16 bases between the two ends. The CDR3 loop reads CASTASGLSNEQFF. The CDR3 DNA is TGCGCCAGCACGGCATCGGGACTTTCCAATGAGCAGTTCTTC.

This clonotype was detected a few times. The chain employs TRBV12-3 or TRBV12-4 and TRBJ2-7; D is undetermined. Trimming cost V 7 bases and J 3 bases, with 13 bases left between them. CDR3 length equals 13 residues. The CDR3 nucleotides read TGTGCCAGCAAAAACACGGGTAGCTACGAGCAGTACTTC. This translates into CASKNTGSYEQYF.

DNA for the CDR3: TGTGCCACCAGTGATTTTGGTCCACCCCGGGACAGACACTCTGGCTACACCTTC. Its protein is CATSDFGPPRDRHSGYTF. This sequence joins TRBV24-1 and TRBJ1-2, with 7 bases aligning to TRBD1. The germline CDR1 and CDR2 sequences are KGHDR and SFDVKD. This CDR3 comprises 18 residues. V was pared by 1 base and J by 7 bases, with 17 bases of the junction left unmatched.

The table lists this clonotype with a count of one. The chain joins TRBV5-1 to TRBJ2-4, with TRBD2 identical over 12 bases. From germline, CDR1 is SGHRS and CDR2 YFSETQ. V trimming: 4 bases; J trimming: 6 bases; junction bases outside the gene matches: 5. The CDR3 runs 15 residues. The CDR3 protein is CASSPLTSGGNIQYF. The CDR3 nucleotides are TGCGCCAGCAGCCCGCTGACTAGCGGGGGAAACATTCAGTACTTC.

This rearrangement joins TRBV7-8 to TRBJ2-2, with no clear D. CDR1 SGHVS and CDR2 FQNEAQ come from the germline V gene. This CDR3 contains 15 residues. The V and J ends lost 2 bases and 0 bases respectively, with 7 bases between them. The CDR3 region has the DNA TGTGCCAGCAGCTTATACACTCCGAACACCGGGGAGCTGTTTTTT. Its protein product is CASSLYTPNTGELFF.

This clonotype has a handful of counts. CDR3 in amino acids: CASSTTGGADTEAFF. In DNA form, the CDR3 reads TGTGCCAGCAGCACCACAGGGGGCGCGGACACTGAAGCTTTCTTT. The J gene is TRBJ1-1, the V gene TRBV7-8, with 9 bases matching TRBD1. This CDR3 is built from 15 residues. Trimming at V came to 5 bases and at J to 3 bases, leaving 7 bases not matched to a gene. Per the germline V gene, CDR1 is SGHVS and CDR2 is FQNEAQ.

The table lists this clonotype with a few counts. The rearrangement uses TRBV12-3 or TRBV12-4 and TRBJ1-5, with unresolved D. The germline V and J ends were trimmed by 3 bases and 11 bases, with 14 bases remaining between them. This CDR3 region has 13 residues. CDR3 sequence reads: CASSFIGQATQHF. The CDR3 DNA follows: TGTGCCAGCAGTTTTATCGGTCAGGCCACCCAGCATTTT.

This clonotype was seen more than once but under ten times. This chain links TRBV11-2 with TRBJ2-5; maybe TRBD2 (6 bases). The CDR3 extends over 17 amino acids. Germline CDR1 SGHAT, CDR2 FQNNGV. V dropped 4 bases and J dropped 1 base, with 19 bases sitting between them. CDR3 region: CASSSRGRGMVQETQYF. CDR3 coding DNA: TGTGCCAGCAGCTCGAGAGGCCGGGGGATGGTCCAAGAGACCCAGTACTTC.

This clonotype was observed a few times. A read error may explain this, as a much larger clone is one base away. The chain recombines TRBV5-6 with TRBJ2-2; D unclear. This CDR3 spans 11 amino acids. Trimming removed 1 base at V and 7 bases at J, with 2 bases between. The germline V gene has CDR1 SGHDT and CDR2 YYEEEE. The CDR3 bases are TGTGCCAGCAGCTTGTTCGGGGAGCTGTTTTTT. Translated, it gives CASSLFGELFF.

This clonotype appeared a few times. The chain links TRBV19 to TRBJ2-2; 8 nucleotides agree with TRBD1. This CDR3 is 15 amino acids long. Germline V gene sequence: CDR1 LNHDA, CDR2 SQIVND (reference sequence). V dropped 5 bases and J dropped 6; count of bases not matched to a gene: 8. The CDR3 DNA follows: TGTGCCAGTAGTGTCGGGACAGGAGGGGCCGGGGAGCTGTTTTTT. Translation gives CASSVGTGGAGELFF.